This T cell receptor (beta chain) was sequenced for a study of blood T cell repertoires in COVID-19. Study-wide context: The analysed material was cDNA or gDNA that came from T cells, B-cell-depleted T cells, or PBMCs.

CDR3 length: 14 amino acids. Per the germline V gene, CDR1 is KGHSH and CDR2 is LQKENI. V shed 3 bases and J 6 bases; nucleotides not matched to a gene: 6. Living in about 25 US areas, the participants were between roughly 18 and 89 years of age. Donors were grouped by their self-reported clinical history. The assay was immunoSEQ multiplex PCR, and TCRdb's table has in-frame clones only and misses some. Among around 200,000 clones listed, around 85% were seen once. The chain joins TRBV18 to TRBJ1-2, with 8 bases that match TRBD1. The TCR was taken from a woman aged 25 to 39 who had recovered from COVID-19. Sequenced: PBMCs or T cells enriched from blood (not recorded which). CDR3 bases: TGTGCCAGCTCACCGAACAGGGGGTCGGATGGCTACACCTTC. Protein sequence: CASSPNRGSDGYTF.